The 18 T cell receptor beta chains below come from one sample, sequenced in a study of CD8+CD57+ T cells in acquired aplastic anemia. It was genomic DNA that served as the template for profiling TCR beta VDJ and CDR3. TCRdb reprocessed the reads with MiXCR, giving one entry per CDR3 protein. This table holds over 150,000 distinct CDR3 sequences, 63% found once. Patients chosen for sequencing had shown CD8+CD57+ cell expansion by flow cytometry. Sequenced: sorted CD4+, CD8+, or CD8+CD57+ T cells (not recorded which) from PBMCs. These receptors originate from a human donor with aplastic anemia.

The chain couples TRBV7-8 to TRBJ1-6; 9 positions match TRBD1. Trimming took 8 bases from V and 9 from J; bases not matched to a gene: 2. This CDR3 has 12 residues. CDR1 is SGHVS and CDR2 is FQNEAQ in the germline V gene. CDR3 sequence (DNA): TGTGCCAGCGGACAGGGGACTTCACCCCTCCACTTT. Its protein product is CASGQGTSPLHF.

This chain connects TRBV25-1 to TRBJ1-1; a possible D gene is TRBD1 (5 bases). Per germline, CDR1 MGHDK and CDR2 SYGVNS. Trimming removed 6 bases from V and 1 base from J, with 12 bases in between. CDR3 length equals 14 residues. CDR3 protein: CASSSGATNTEAFF. DNA for the CDR3: TGTGCCAGCAGCTCTGGGGCGACGAACACTGAAGCTTTCTTT.

The chain links TRBV19 to TRBJ2-1; 7 nucleotides line up with TRBD2. The CDR3 has 15 residues. V shed 3 bases and J 7 bases; nucleotides not matched to a gene: 9. Per the germline V gene, CDR1 is LNHDA and CDR2 is SQIVND (reference sequence). The CDR3 region has the DNA TGTGCCAGTAGTATTAGCGGCGGGAGTGGTAATGAGCAGTTCTTC. This encodes CASSISGGSGNEQFF.

V usage is TRBV9 and J usage is TRBJ2-7, with D possibly TRBD2 on 6 matching bases. Trimming left V 0 bases short and J 6 bases short, with 10 bases between. The CDR3 runs to 13 residues. Looked up from germline, CDR1 is SGDLS and CDR2 is YYNGEE. The CDR3 DNA reads TGTGCCAGCAGCGTAGGACCGGGGGTCGAGCAGTACTTC. It is translated as CASSVGPGVEQYF.

This clonotype was seen just once. V usage is TRBV5-4 and J usage is TRBJ2-3; 7 nucleotides align to TRBD2. Germline V gene sequence: CDR1 SGHNT, CDR2 YYREEE (reference sequence). The CDR3 sequence is 11 residues long. With V trimmed by 4 bases and J by 11 bases, 4 bases remained unmatched. This chain's CDR3 is CASSREGRQYF. Written as DNA, the CDR3 is TGTGCCAGCAGCAGGGAGGGACGGCAGTATTTT.

J is TRBJ2-3 and V is TRBV7-9, with TRBD2 matching 11 bases. Trimming removed 5 bases from V and 2 bases from J; junction bases left unmatched: 6. Looked up from germline, CDR1 is SEHNR and CDR2 is FQNEAQ (reference sequence). CDR3 length: 16 residues. CDR3 nucleotides: TGTGCCAGCAGCCACTTAGCGGGGGGGTTCACAGATACGCAGTATTTT. This sequence encodes CASSHLAGGFTDTQYF.

The rearrangement links TRBV29-1 to TRBJ2-3; D call uncertain. V was cut by 3 bases and J by 1 base, with 11 bases left in between. This CDR3 is built from 14 residues. Germline loops: CDR1 SQVTM, CDR2 ANQGSEA. CDR3 protein: CSVEVRRGTDTQYF. The CDR3 bases are TGCAGCGTTGAGGTACGACGGGGCACAGATACGCAGTATTTT.

This chain joins TRBV5-1 and TRBJ1-6, with no clear D. V was trimmed by 0 bases and J by 10 bases, leaving 11 bases between them. Germline CDR1 reads SGHRS; CDR2 reads YFSETQ. The CDR3 consists of 14 residues. CDR3 DNA sequence: TGCGCCAGCAGCTTGGCCGGAAGAGGCTCACCCCTCCACTTT. This encodes CASSLAGRGSPLHF.

This clonotype was seen more than once but under ten times. The V and J genes are TRBV7-9 and TRBJ1-6; D is perhaps TRBD1 (6 bases). Germline values: CDR1 SEHNR, CDR2 FQNEAQ (reference sequence). Trimming stripped 8 bases from V and 13 bases from J, with 18 bases between. This CDR3 has 13 residues. The CDR3: CASCNQQGDPLHF. CDR3 DNA sequence: TGTGCCAGCTGCAACCAACAGGGAGATCCCCTCCACTTT.

This chain connects TRBV29-1 to TRBJ1-1; a weak D match, TRBD1 (5 bases). The V gene's germline CDR1 is SQVTM and CDR2 ANQGSEA. The CDR3 is 12 amino acids. Trimming left V 7 bases short and J 4 bases short, with 13 bases between. The CDR3 bases are TGCAGCGGGGCGGCAGGGAGCACTGAAGCTTTCTTT. Its translation: CSGAAGSTEAFF.

This chain links TRBV10-1 with TRBJ2-7; D may match TRBD1 or TRBD2 (6 bases each). The germline V gene encodes CDR1 WNHNN and CDR2 SYGVQD (reference sequence). Trimming removed 6 bases from V and 12 bases from J, with 21 bases in between. There are 13 residues in the CDR3. The chain's CDR3 is CASSRGTPPTAYF. CDR3 bases: TGCGCCAGCAGCCGCGGGACACCTCCAACCGCGTACTTC.

The gene calls are TRBV7-3 and TRBJ2-1; 9 positions agree with TRBD2. V lost 5 bases and J lost 1; bases outside the gene matches: 6. Germline lookup yields CDR1 SGHTA and CDR2 FQGTGA. The CDR3 runs 16 residues. The CDR3 here is CASSPSGGNSYNEQFF. DNA for the CDR3: TGTGCCAGCAGCCCCAGCGGGGGGAATTCCTACAATGAGCAGTTCTTC. The variable domain in full, with the rest retrieved from reference TRBV7-3 and TRBJ2-1, is GAGVSQTPSNKVTEKGKYVELRCDPISGHTALYWYRQSLGQGPEFLIYFQGTGAADDSGLPNDRFFAVRPEGSVSTLKIQRTERGDSAVYLCASSPSGGNSYNEQFFGPGTRLTVL.

This clonotype was seen only once. One end of the junction varies from germline; a read error may be responsible. CDR3 residues: CASSRLTGGVGNTGELFF. In nucleotides, the CDR3 is TGTGCCAGCAGCCGTCTAACGGGTGGAGTAGGGAACACCGGGGAGCTGTTCTTC. This chain connects TRBV7-9 to TRBJ2-1; D might be TRBD2 (5 bases). The germline gives CDR1 SEHNR, CDR2 FQNEAQ (reference sequence). This CDR3 contains 18 residues. The full variable domain, its missing parts supplied by reference TRBV7-9 and TRBJ2-1, is DTGVSQNPRHKITKRGQNVTFRCDPISEHNRLYWYRQTLGQGPEFLTYFQNEAQLEKSRLLSDRFSAERPKGSFSTLEIQRTEQGDSAMYLCASSRLTGGVGNTGELFFGPGTRLTVL.

This clonotype was observed a few times. The rearrangement uses TRBV19 and TRBJ2-1, with D tentatively TRBD1 (5 bases). Looked up from germline, CDR1 is LNHDA and CDR2 is SQIVND (reference sequence). The CDR3 contains 13 residues. V was cut by 6 bases and J by 8 bases, with 14 bases left in between. The CDR3 nucleotides are TGTGCCAGTAGGTACCGAGCAGGGTATGAGCAGTTCTTC. Protein sequence: CASRYRAGYEQFF.

The V and J genes are TRBV11-2 and TRBJ1-5; 10 nucleotides match TRBD1. This CDR3 has 16 amino acids. With 5 bases clipped from V and 3 bases from J, the junction kept 7 bases outside the gene matches. In germline, CDR1 is SGHAT, CDR2 FQNNGV. The CDR3 sequence: CASSLGTGVSNQPQHF. For the CDR3, the DNA is TGTGCCAGCAGCCTAGGGACAGGGGTGTCCAATCAGCCCCAGCATTTT.

This rearrangement joins TRBV24-1 to TRBJ2-1; D is perhaps TRBD1 (6 bases). Trimming took off 9 bases at V and 6 bases at J, with 17 bases between the two ends. CDR3 length: 14 amino acids. The germline gives CDR1 KGHDR, CDR2 SFDVKD. The CDR3 nucleotides are TGTGCCACCGCCGAAACAGGGTCAGGCAATGAGCAGTTCTTC. Amino acids: CATAETGSGNEQFF.

The chain links TRBV2 to TRBJ2-7, with unresolved D. Germline V gene lookup returns CDR1 SNHLY and CDR2 FYNNEI. The CDR3 runs to 12 residues. Trimming took 2 bases from V and 3 from J, leaving 5 bases between them. The CDR3 region has the DNA TGTGCCAGCAGTGAACTGAGCTACGAGCAGTACTTC. Translation: CASSELSYEQYF.

The chain has TRBV29-1 and TRBJ1-2; a possible D gene is TRBD1 (6 bases). The CDR3 runs to 10 residues. Deletions cut 6 bases from V and 5 bases from J, with 7 bases between. The germline gives CDR1 SQVTM, CDR2 ANQGSEA. The CDR3 spells CSVQGYGYTF. Here the CDR3 DNA reads TGCAGCGTGCAGGGGTATGGCTACACCTTC.